What follows are 31 T cell receptor beta chains derived from one specimen sequenced in a study of a mutant IDH1 vaccine in newly diagnosed glioma. Clones were sequenced by immunoSEQ multiplex PCR, and TCRdb holds only the in-frame ones, with some missing. The table has 70,000 to 95,000 clones, 75% to 90% seen once. Their antigens remain unidentified. Time point meaning: week 23, last vaccination. A 20-mer mutant IDH1 peptide at 300 ug was injected subcutaneously with topical imiquimod. The sample here was PBMCs, taken from a glioma patient whose treatment included an IDH1 peptide vaccine. Source of these receptors: a woman in her forties or fifties with glioma.

CDR3 loop: CASSDIASGRAWETQYF. CDR3 DNA sequence: TGTGCCAGCAGCGACATTGCTAGCGGGAGGGCATGGGAGACCCAGTACTTC. The chain recombines TRBV9 with TRBJ2-5, with 12 bases identical to TRBD2. Germline CDR1 reads SGDLS; CDR2 reads YYNGEE. After removal of 3 bases from V and 5 bases from J, the junction contained 11 bases not matched to a gene. The CDR3 length is 17 residues.

The chain has TRBV6-1 and TRBJ2-3; 7 bases match TRBD1. The CDR3 covers 14 residues. Trimming took 4 bases from V and 1 from J; bases not matched to a gene: 2. Germline CDR1 is MNHNS and CDR2 is SASEGT. The CDR3 loop is CASSGGTGTDTQYF. The CDR3 nucleotides read TGTGCCAGCAGTGGGGGGACAGGCACAGATACGCAGTATTTT.

This sequence joins TRBV5-1 and TRBJ1-2; D unclear. Trimming removed 0 bases at V and 4 bases at J, with 10 bases between. Germline CDR1 SGHRS, CDR2 YFSETQ. The CDR3 has 14 residues. The CDR3 nucleotides read TGCGCCAGCAGCTTGGCCGCGGGTGGCTATGGCTACACCTTC. This gives the protein CASSLAAGGYGYTF.

This clone has just one count. This sequence joins TRBV6-5 and TRBJ2-7; D unresolved. The germline V gene encodes CDR1 MNHEY and CDR2 SVGAGI. The ends were cut back, 0 bases at V and 0 bases at J, with 6 bases in the middle. The CDR3 length is 14 residues. CDR3 loop: CASSYSGPSYEQYF. CDR3 bases: TGTGCCAGCAGTTACTCAGGTCCCTCCTACGAGCAGTACTTC.

This clone was picked up one time. V is TRBV2 and J is TRBJ1-2, with D possibly matching TRBD1 (5 bases). The germline gives CDR1 SNHLY, CDR2 FYNNEI. The CDR3 contains 11 residues. V lost 11 bases and J lost 14, with 21 bases in between. Here the CDR3 DNA reads TGTGCCGGGGGGGTTGACCGCGTCGGAACCTTC. Encoded protein: CAGGVDRVGTF. Full variable domain (rest looked up from reference TRBV2 and TRBJ1-2): EPEVTQTPSHQVTQMGQEVILRCVPISNHLYFYWYRQILGQKVEFLVSFYNNEISEKSEIFDDQFSVERPDGSNFTLKIRSTKLEDSAMYFCAGGVDRVGTFGSGTRLTVV.

This chain joins TRBV2 and TRBJ2-1, with no clear D. Trimming took off 7 bases at V and 6 bases at J, with 16 bases between the two ends. The germline gives CDR1 SNHLY, CDR2 FYNNEI. The CDR3 has 14 amino acids. CDR3 bases: TGTGCCAGCAATGATGTGAGACTTCTCAATGAGCAGTTCTTC. Amino acids: CASNDVRLLNEQFF.

The V call is TRBV10-3, the J call TRBJ2-1; TRBD1 matches at 7 bases. V shed 4 bases, J shed 5 bases, and the junction held 2 bases outside the gene matches. The CDR3 is 13 residues long. CDR1 ENHRY and CDR2 SYGVKD come from the germline V gene. CDR3 coding DNA: TGTGCCATCAGTGGGGGACAGAACAATGAGCAGTTCTTC. Translation gives CAISGGQNNEQFF.

The rearrangement uses TRBV2 and TRBJ1-5, with D uncertain. The germline V gene has CDR1 SNHLY and CDR2 FYNNEI. V shed 7 bases and J shed 0 bases, with 7 bases lying between them. The CDR3 length is 13 residues. The CDR3 bases are TGTGCCAGCAAACGGGATAGCAATCAGCCCCAGCATTTT. As protein: CASKRDSNQPQHF.

This chain joins TRBV5-3 and TRBJ1-4; 9 positions agree with TRBD1. TRBV5-3 is classed as an ORF, of uncertain function. The CDR3 is 16 residues long. The trim removed 0 bases at V and 0 bases at J, leaving 0 bases unmatched. The CDR3 DNA reads TGTGCCAGAAGCTTGGGACAGGGGGCAACTAATGAAAAACTGTTTTTT. Translated: CARSLGQGATNEKLFF.

The V gene is TRBV2, the J gene TRBJ1-1; possibly TRBD1 for D (5 bases). Trimming removed 3 bases at V and 4 bases at J, with 12 bases between. This CDR3 spans 14 amino acids. Germline V gene sequence: CDR1 SNHLY, CDR2 FYNNEI. The CDR3 DNA follows: TGTGCCAGCAGTGAGGGACCGGGGGGCACTGAAGCTTTCTTT. Encoded protein: CASSEGPGGTEAFF.

CDR3 protein: CASSLGDRGYTF. For the CDR3, the DNA is TGTGCCAGCAGCTTAGGGGACCGTGGCTACACCTTC. This chain connects TRBV7-8 to TRBJ1-2, with D perhaps TRBD1 (5 bases). V lost 1 base to trimming and J lost 7 bases, with 7 bases between them. Per the germline V gene, CDR1 is SGHVS and CDR2 is FQNEAQ. CDR3 length equals 12 residues.

This CDR3 is CASSFRDSSGNTIYF. CDR3 DNA: TGTGCCAGCAGCTTCCGGGACAGCTCTGGAAACACCATATATTTT. This sequence joins TRBV5-5 and TRBJ1-3, with TRBD1 matching over 7 bases. V was clipped by 2 bases and J by 0 bases; unmatched bases: 2. The CDR3 spans 15 residues. The germline V gene has CDR1 SGHKS and CDR2 YYEKEE (reference sequence).

The chain employs TRBV7-6 and TRBJ2-1, with D possibly matching TRBD2 (5 bases). This CDR3 spans 13 amino acids. Trimming left V 4 bases short and J 6 bases short, with 10 bases between. Germline CDR1 and CDR2: SGHVS and FNYEAQ. The CDR3 DNA reads TGTGCCAGCAGCTCCTATGCGGGCAATGAGCAGTTCTTC. Translated, it gives CASSSYAGNEQFF.

The CDR3 region is CASSELQGSYNEQFF. Written as DNA, the CDR3 is TGCGCCAGCAGTGAGCTACAGGGCTCCTACAATGAGCAGTTCTTC. V gene TRBV10-1 combines with J gene TRBJ2-1; tentatively, D is TRBD1 (6 bases). The V gene's germline CDR1 is WNHNN and CDR2 SYGVQD (reference sequence). The V end lost 2 bases, the J end lost 0 bases, and 8 bases lay between the germline ends. This CDR3 region has 15 residues.

The V call is TRBV5-6, the J call TRBJ2-5; D perhaps matches TRBD1 (6 bases). Germline V lookup: CDR1 SGHDT, CDR2 YYEEEE. The V and J ends lost 2 bases and 2 bases respectively, with 7 bases between them. This CDR3 contains 13 residues. This chain's CDR3 is CASSLGQQETQYF. The CDR3 DNA reads as TGTGCCAGCAGCTTAGGACAGCAAGAGACCCAGTACTTC.

V and J are TRBV15 and TRBJ1-1; TRBD1 is a possible D gene (5 bases). Germline CDR1 reads LNHNV; CDR2 reads YYDKDF (reference sequence). The CDR3 length is 14 residues. The germline V and J ends were trimmed by 0 bases and 0 bases, with 5 bases remaining between them. The chain's CDR3 is CATSRDRVNTEAFF. In nucleotides, the CDR3 is TGTGCCACCAGCAGAGACAGGGTGAACACTGAAGCTTTCTTT.

The chain combines TRBV11-2 with TRBJ2-2; no firm D call. This CDR3 comprises 15 residues. The V gene's germline CDR1 is SGHAT and CDR2 FQNNGV. The V and J ends lost 1 base and 2 bases respectively, with 8 bases between them. The CDR3 is CASSLVDGNTGELFF. CDR3 in DNA: TGTGCCAGCAGCTTAGTGGACGGAAACACCGGGGAGCTGTTTTTT. The whole variable domain, remainder taken from reference TRBV11-2 and TRBJ2-2, is EAGVAQSPRYKIIEKRQSVAFWCNPISGHATLYWYQQILGQGPKLLIQFQNNGVVDDSQLPKDRFSAERLKGVDSTLKIQPAKLEDSAVYLCASSLVDGNTGELFFGEGSRLTVL.

J is TRBJ2-5 and V is TRBV11-2; 10 bases line up with TRBD2. V gave up 1 base and J gave up 4 bases; unmatched junction bases: 6. Germline-derived CDR1 and CDR2 are SGHAT and FQNNGV. The CDR3 length is 16 residues. The CDR3 DNA reads TGTGCCAGCAGCTTAGCAGTAGCGGGAGGATTAGAGACCCAGTACTTC. Encoded protein: CASSLAVAGGLETQYF.

This clone came up once. The gene calls are TRBV2 and TRBJ1-5, with 8 bases identical to TRBD1. J was trimmed by 1 base and V by 6 bases; bases with no gene match: 11. Germline lookup yields CDR1 SNHLY and CDR2 FYNNEI. CDR3 length: 17 residues. DNA for the CDR3: TGTGCCAGCAGGACGGGCCGGACAGGGAGAAGCAATCAGCCCCAGCATTTT. It specifies CASRTGRTGRSNQPQHF.

J is TRBJ2-1 and V is TRBV28; TRBD2 agrees at 9 bases. V shed 4 bases and J 3 bases; nucleotides not matched to a gene: 4. CDR3 size: 15 residues. Germline V lookup: CDR1 MDHEN, CDR2 SYDVKM. The CDR3 here is CASSSSGAGYNEQFF. Written as DNA, the CDR3 is TGTGCCAGCAGTTCTAGCGGGGCGGGCTACAATGAGCAGTTCTTC. Based on the CDR3 plus reference TRBV28 and TRBJ2-1, the full variable domain is DVKVTQSSRYLVKRTGEKVFLECVQDMDHENMFWYRQDPGLGLRLIYFSYDVKMKEKGDIPEGYSVSREKKERFSLILESASTNQTSMYLCASSSSGAGYNEQFFGPGTRLTVL.

J is TRBJ1-2 and V is TRBV6-4; D gene uncertain. The CDR3 has 12 residues. Per the germline V gene, CDR1 is MRHNA and CDR2 is SNTAGT. V lost 0 bases and J lost 8, with 7 bases in between. The CDR3 DNA sequence: TGTGCCAGCAGTGACTCCGGGTTGGGCTACACCTTC. This gives the protein CASSDSGLGYTF.

This clone was observed a few times. This chain uses TRBV6-6 with TRBJ1-6, with D possibly matching TRBD1 (5 bases). The germline CDR1 and CDR2 sequences are MNHNY and SVGAGI (reference sequence). The length of the CDR3 is 14 residues. V was cut by 6 bases and J by 10 bases, with 16 bases left in between. The CDR3 sequence is CASSGTDFGSPLHF. The CDR3 DNA is TGTGCCAGCAGCGGGACCGACTTTGGATCACCCCTCCACTTT.

The chain joins TRBV9 to TRBJ2-1; 9 positions match TRBD2. Germline CDR1 SGDLS, CDR2 YYNGEE. V trimming: 4 bases; J trimming: 7 bases; junction bases outside the gene matches: 6. The CDR3 is made up of 14 amino acids. The CDR3 here is CASSPQLAGNEQFF. CDR3 nucleotide sequence: TGTGCCAGCAGCCCCCAGCTAGCGGGGAATGAGCAGTTCTTC.

The chain carries TRBV7-9 and TRBJ1-6; 8 bases agree with TRBD1. The V gene end was trimmed by 5 bases and the J gene end by 5 bases; junction bases not matched to a gene: 5. Germline CDR1 reads SEHNR; CDR2 reads FQNEAQ (reference sequence). The length of the CDR3 is 15 residues. The CDR3 region is CASSTSGQDNSPLHF. Here the CDR3 DNA reads TGTGCCAGCAGCACCTCGGGACAGGATAATTCACCCCTCCACTTT.

The chain uses TRBV10-3 and TRBJ2-1, with 15 bases identical to TRBD2. Germline CDR1 and CDR2: ENHRY and SYGVKD. V was pared by 7 bases and J by 0 bases, with 10 bases of the junction left unmatched. The CDR3 totals 19 residues. For the CDR3, the DNA is TGTGCCATCACCCCGGGACTAGCGGGAGGTCTCCCCTCCTACAATGAGCAGTTCTTC. This translates into CAITPGLAGGLPSYNEQFF.

The genes are TRBV6-4 and TRBJ2-5; no definite D call. CDR3 length: 15 amino acids. Germline CDR1 is MRHNA and CDR2 is SNTAGT. Trimming took off 6 bases at V and 3 bases at J, with 17 bases between the two ends. This CDR3 is CASSQMGGREETQYF. The CDR3 DNA reads as TGTGCCAGCAGCCAGATGGGTGGCCGAGAAGAGACCCAGTACTTC.

CDR3 sequence: CASSKPEGDADPHTDTQYF. The CDR3 region has the DNA TGTGCCAGCAGCAAACCTGAAGGGGATGCGGACCCCCACACAGATACGCAGTATTTT. The gene calls are TRBV21-1 and TRBJ2-3; the table's TRBD1 call for D was not verified on the DNA. TRBV21-1 is described as a pseudogene. The CDR3 is 19 residues long.

The chain joins TRBV28 to TRBJ1-2, with D possibly being TRBD1 (6 bases). This CDR3 is 13 amino acids long. Germline loops: CDR1 MDHEN, CDR2 SYDVKM. V was shortened by 6 bases and J by 8 bases, with 16 bases between the two germline ends. In DNA, the CDR3 is TGTGCCAGCAGATGGCCGGGGGCGTTGGGCTACACCTTC. This encodes CASRWPGALGYTF.

V gene TRBV10-3 combines with J gene TRBJ2-5; TRBD2 is a possible D gene (5 bases). This CDR3 is 14 amino acids long. The germline V gene encodes CDR1 ENHRY and CDR2 SYGVKD. Trimming stripped 1 base from V and 5 bases from J, with 11 bases between. CDR3 region: CAISELGGPETQYF. For the CDR3, the DNA is TGTGCCATCAGTGAGTTAGGAGGCCCGGAGACCCAGTACTTC.

V and J are TRBV6-6 and TRBJ1-2; D gene ambiguous. Germline V lookup: CDR1 MNHNY, CDR2 SVGAGI (reference sequence). This CDR3 spans 14 amino acids. The V end was cut by 5 bases, the J end by 5 bases, with 15 bases between. Here the CDR3 DNA reads TGTGCCAGCAGTGCCCGCGGGGATGAGTATGGCTACACCTTC. It translates to CASSARGDEYGYTF.

This rearrangement joins TRBV19 to TRBJ1-5; D gene ambiguous. CDR1 LNHDA and CDR2 SQIVND come from the germline V gene (reference sequence). Trimming pared 3 bases from V and 1 base from J, leaving 10 bases between. The CDR3 is made up of 15 amino acids. The CDR3 DNA reads as TGTGCCAGTAGTATTGTCCCTGGGAGCAATCAGCCCCAGCATTTT. Its protein is CASSIVPGSNQPQHF.